This entry lists 24 T cell receptor beta chains sequenced from one sample in a study of human CD8 memory T cell subsets (dated by TCRdb to the early 2020s). The instrument given in TCRdb is NextSeq 550. A Human TCR Profiling Kit was used to prepare UMI-labeled 5' RACE TCRbeta libraries. TCRdb reprocessed the reads and assigns one entry to each CDR3 protein sequence, leaving out DNA. The sample table gives about 7,000 distinct CDR3 sequences. The biggest ten clones account for 23% of the sample. Sequencing input: CD8+ stem-like memory T cells (TSCM and TCM) sorted from PBMCs. The cell subset or site label, as the study defines it: stem-like memory CD8 T cells (TSTEM), CCR7+ PD-1- TIGIT-. These receptors all stem from a human donor in good health.

The CDR3 region is CSVEGGLAGFQTQYF. The J gene is TRBJ2-5, the V gene TRBV29-1; the TCRdb D gene call, TRBD2, has no DNA to confirm it. CDR3 length equals 15 residues. Germline assignment: CDR1 SQVTM and CDR2 ANQGSEA.

V usage is TRBV7-9 and J usage is TRBJ2-7; the D gene TCRdb calls, TRBD1, cannot be checked with no DNA. This CDR3 region has 18 residues. CDR1 and CDR2 from the germline V gene are SEHNR and FQNEAQ (reference sequence). Here the CDR3 reads CASSPPHPDRGFSYEQYF.

Its frequency marks this clonotype as medium-sized. The rearrangement joins TRBV20-1 to TRBJ1-2; TCRdb's D gene call, TRBD1, goes unchecked for lack of DNA. Germline loops: CDR1 DFQATT, CDR2 SNEGSKA (reference sequence). This CDR3 contains 16 residues. The CDR3 here is CSARDYGQGANYGYTF.

V and J are TRBV4-1 and TRBJ2-7; TCRdb designates TRBD1, a call that cannot be tested without DNA. From germline, CDR1 is MGHRA and CDR2 YSYEKL. The CDR3 is 15 residues long. CDR3 amino acids: CASSQGMGQSYEQYF.

This chain links TRBV11-2 with TRBJ2-1; TCRdb designates TRBD2, a call that cannot be tested without DNA. CDR3 length: 16 amino acids. Germline V gene data show CDR1 as SGHAT and CDR2 as FQNNGV. The chain's CDR3 is CASNFPWAGRDNEQFF.

This chain links TRBV27 with TRBJ2-1; the D call of TRBD2 rests on TCRdb alone, since no DNA is present to check it. In germline, CDR1 is MNHEY, CDR2 SMNVEV (reference sequence). CDR3 length: 17 residues. CDR3: CASSFGRASGPYNEQFF.

The CDR3 here is CASRQGVTEAFF. V usage is TRBV10-2 and J usage is TRBJ1-1; TCRdb lists TRBD1, though no DNA is available to test this call. The CDR3 is 12 residues long. Germline CDR1 reads WSHSY; CDR2 reads SAAADI.

The chain has TRBV27 and TRBJ2-3; TCRdb's D call of TRBD2 is untestable without DNA. The germline CDR1 and CDR2 sequences are MNHEY and SMNVEV (reference sequence). The CDR3 runs to 12 residues. The CDR3 is CASSPSDGTQYF.

The V call is TRBV5-8, the J call TRBJ1-5; the TRBD1 assignment by TCRdb is unverifiable without DNA. Germline V gene sequence: CDR1 SGHTS, CDR2 YDEGEE. There are 16 residues in the CDR3. CDR3: CASSQPPGQFARPQHF.

The rearrangement uses TRBV12-3 or TRBV12-4 and TRBJ2-7; TCRdb indicates TRBD2, and absent DNA this call remains unverified. CDR3 length equals 14 residues. This CDR3 reads CASSFRTTNHEQYF.

V and J are TRBV20-1 and TRBJ2-1; TCRdb returns TRBD2, unconfirmable since there is no DNA. CDR1 is DFQATT and CDR2 is SNEGSKA in the germline V gene (reference sequence). The CDR3 is 18 residues long. CDR3 sequence: CSARVILADNRDPNEQFF.

V usage is TRBV7-6 and J usage is TRBJ2-2; TCRdb names TRBD1, which stays unverified in the absence of DNA. Germline V gene data show CDR1 as SGHVS and CDR2 as FNYEAQ. The CDR3 runs 15 residues. CDR3 sequence: CASSLSLAGPGELFF.

This chain links TRBV29-1 with TRBJ2-1. This CDR3 is 12 amino acids long. In germline, CDR1 is SQVTM, CDR2 ANQGSEA. The CDR3 is CSVADPYNEQFF.

The chain employs TRBV6-1 and TRBJ2-3. Germline CDR1 MNHNS, CDR2 SASEGT. The CDR3 length is 16 residues. The CDR3 reads CASSGLFVASTDTQYF.

The genes are TRBV6-6 and TRBJ2-7; TCRdb designates TRBD2, a call that cannot be tested without DNA. The CDR3 has 15 amino acids. The germline CDR1 and CDR2 sequences are MNHNY and SVGAGI (reference sequence). Here the CDR3 reads CASIPRQGPFREQYF.

The chain couples TRBV7-8 to TRBJ2-7; the D call from TCRdb, TRBD2, cannot be confirmed without DNA. The CDR3 is 16 residues long. Germline V gene sequence: CDR1 SGHVS, CDR2 FQNEAQ. This CDR3 is CASSSRETSGSYEQYF.

This clonotype ranks as medium-sized in terms of frequency. The chain combines TRBV12-3 or TRBV12-4 with TRBJ1-1; TCRdb outputs TRBD1, but without DNA this stays unchecked. The CDR3 sequence is 15 residues long. The CDR3 here is CASSFPQGMNTEAFF.

The chain is built from TRBV30 and TRBJ1-1; TCRdb indicates TRBD1, and absent DNA this call remains unverified. Germline V lookup: CDR1 GTSNPN, CDR2 SVGIG (reference sequence). There are 13 residues in the CDR3. The chain's CDR3 is CAWSGDRGPEAFF. The whole variable domain, remainder taken from reference TRBV30 and TRBJ1-1, is SQTIHQWPATLVQPVGSPLSLECTVEGTSNPNLYWYRQAAGRGLQLLFYSVGIGQISSEVPQNLSASRPQDRQFILSSKKLLLSDSGFYLCAWSGDRGPEAFFGQGTRLTVV.

This chain joins TRBV30 and TRBJ2-3; TCRdb returns TRBD1, unconfirmable since there is no DNA. Germline V lookup: CDR1 GTSNPN, CDR2 SVGIG (reference sequence). The CDR3 is made up of 18 amino acids. This chain's CDR3 is CAWSVRGQVRLSADTQYF. The variable domain in full, completed from reference TRBV30 and TRBJ2-3, reads SQTIHQWPATLVQPVGSPLSLECTVEGTSNPNLYWYRQAAGRGLQLLFYSVGIGQISSEVPQNLSASRPQDRQFILSSKKLLLSDSGFYLCAWSVRGQVRLSADTQYFGPGTRLTVL.

This chain joins TRBV12-3 or TRBV12-4 and TRBJ1-5; TCRdb's assignment of TRBD1 cannot be checked, as there is no DNA. The CDR3 sequence is 15 residues long. The CDR3 here is CASGSGTVLRQPQHF.

The rearrangement uses TRBV28 and TRBJ2-5; TCRdb returns TRBD2, unconfirmable since there is no DNA. The CDR3 loop spans 17 amino acids. Germline V gives CDR1 MDHEN, CDR2 SYDVKM. This CDR3 reads CASGALSGGLPQETQYF.

The chain combines TRBV20-1 with TRBJ2-2; as DNA is missing, the TRBD2 call by TCRdb cannot be tested. Germline V gives CDR1 DFQATT, CDR2 SNEGSKA (reference sequence). CDR3 size: 14 residues. CDR3 residues: CSARGGRSTGELFF.

V is TRBV4-1 and J is TRBJ2-3. CDR1 and CDR2 from the germline V gene are MGHRA and YSYEKL. The CDR3 covers 16 residues. The CDR3 sequence: CASSQVLGKRTDTQYF.

The chain couples TRBV5-1 to TRBJ2-3; TCRdb selects TRBD2, and the lack of DNA leaves this call unchecked. The germline V gene encodes CDR1 SGHRS and CDR2 YFSETQ. The CDR3 totals 17 residues. The CDR3: CASSSGIMGGKEDTQYF.